Sequencing of this TCR beta chain was carried out in a study of cytomegalovirus exposure and HLA in healthy donors. Findings and limits, study-wide: TCR beta V segments were, for the most part, productive about 87% or about 30% of the time in an earlier analysis. Association with HLA alleles at 0.05 false discovery rate was found for around 17,000 TCR beta sequences in a later analysis.

With respect to this clone: The antigen remains unidentified.

PCR primers comprised 60 Vbeta and 13 Jbeta primers. Profiling relied on immunoSEQ multiplex PCR, and the TCRdb table lists in-frame clones only, not all of them. The data hold 84,000 or so clones, with 76% observed a single time. This TCR derives from a male donor in good health and CMV-seronegative. The specimen sequenced was PBMCs.

The CDR3, as DNA: TGTGCCAGCAGTTGGGGGGTGGACACTGAAGCTTTCTTT. Protein: CASSWGVDTEAFF. The V and J genes are TRBV6-6 and TRBJ1-1, with D possibly TRBD1 on 5 matching bases. Between the trimmed V and J ends, which lost 4 bases and 3 bases, there was a span of 9 bases. This CDR3 has 13 residues. Germline assignment: CDR1 MNHNY and CDR2 SVGAGI (reference sequence).